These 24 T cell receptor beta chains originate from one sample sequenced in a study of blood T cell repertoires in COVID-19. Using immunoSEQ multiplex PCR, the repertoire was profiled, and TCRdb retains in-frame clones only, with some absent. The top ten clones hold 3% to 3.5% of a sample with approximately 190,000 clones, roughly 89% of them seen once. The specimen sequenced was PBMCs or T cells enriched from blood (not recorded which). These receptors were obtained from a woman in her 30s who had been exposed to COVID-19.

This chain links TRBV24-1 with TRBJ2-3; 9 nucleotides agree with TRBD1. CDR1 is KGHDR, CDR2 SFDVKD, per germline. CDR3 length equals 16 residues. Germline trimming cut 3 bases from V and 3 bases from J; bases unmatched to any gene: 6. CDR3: CATSDRTGDITDTQYF. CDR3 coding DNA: TGTGCCACCAGTGATCGGACAGGGGATATTACAGATACGCAGTATTTT.

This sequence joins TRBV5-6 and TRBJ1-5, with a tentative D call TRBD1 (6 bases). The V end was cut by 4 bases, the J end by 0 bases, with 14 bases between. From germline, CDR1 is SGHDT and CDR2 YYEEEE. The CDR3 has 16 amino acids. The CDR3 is CASSVEGDLSNQPQHF. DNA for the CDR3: TGTGCCAGCAGCGTCGAGGGGGACCTTAGCAATCAGCCCCAGCATTTT. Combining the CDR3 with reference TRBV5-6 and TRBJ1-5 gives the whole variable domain DAGVTQSPTHLIKTRGQQVTLRCSPKSGHDTVSWYQQALGQGPQFIFQYYEEEERQRGNFPDRFSGHQFPNYSSELNVNALLLGDSALYLCASSVEGDLSNQPQHFGDGTRLSIL.

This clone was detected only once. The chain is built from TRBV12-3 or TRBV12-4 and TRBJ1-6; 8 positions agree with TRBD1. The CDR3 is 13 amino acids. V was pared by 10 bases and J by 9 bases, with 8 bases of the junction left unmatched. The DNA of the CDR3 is TGTGCCACCATGATTGACAGGGGTTCACCCCTCCACTTT. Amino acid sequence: CATMIDRGSPLHF.

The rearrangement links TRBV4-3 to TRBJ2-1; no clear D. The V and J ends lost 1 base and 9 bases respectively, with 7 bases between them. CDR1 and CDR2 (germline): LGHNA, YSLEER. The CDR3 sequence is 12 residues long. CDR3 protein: CASSQGVSEQFF. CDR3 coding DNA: TGCGCCAGCAGCCAAGGAGTTAGTGAGCAGTTCTTC.

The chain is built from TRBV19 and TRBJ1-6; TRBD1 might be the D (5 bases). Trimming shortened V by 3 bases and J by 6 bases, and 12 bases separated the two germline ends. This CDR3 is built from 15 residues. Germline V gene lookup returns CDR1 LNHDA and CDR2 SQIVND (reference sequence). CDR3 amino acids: CASSMGLLPNSPLHF. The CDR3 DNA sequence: TGTGCCAGTAGTATGGGGCTTCTCCCTAATTCACCCCTCCACTTT.

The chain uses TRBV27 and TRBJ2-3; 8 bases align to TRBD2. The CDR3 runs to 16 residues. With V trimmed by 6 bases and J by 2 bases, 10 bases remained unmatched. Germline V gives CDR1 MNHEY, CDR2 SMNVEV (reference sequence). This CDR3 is CASRKDLAGATDTQYF. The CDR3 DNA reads TGTGCCAGCAGGAAGGACCTAGCGGGCGCCACAGATACGCAGTATTTT.

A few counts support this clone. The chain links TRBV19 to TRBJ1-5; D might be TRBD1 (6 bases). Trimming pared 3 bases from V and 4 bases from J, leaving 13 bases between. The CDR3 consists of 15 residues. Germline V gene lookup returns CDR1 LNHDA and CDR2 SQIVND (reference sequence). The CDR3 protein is CASSISGGLNQPQHF. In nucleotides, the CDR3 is TGTGCCAGTAGTATTTCGGGGGGGCTAAATCAGCCCCAGCATTTT.

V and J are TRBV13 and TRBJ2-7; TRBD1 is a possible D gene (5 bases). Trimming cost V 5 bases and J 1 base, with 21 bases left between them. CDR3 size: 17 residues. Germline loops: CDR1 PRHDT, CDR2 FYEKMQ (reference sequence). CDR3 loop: CASSGAGHPMSSYEQYF. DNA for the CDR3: TGTGCCAGCAGCGGGGCCGGGCACCCGATGAGTTCCTACGAGCAGTACTTC.

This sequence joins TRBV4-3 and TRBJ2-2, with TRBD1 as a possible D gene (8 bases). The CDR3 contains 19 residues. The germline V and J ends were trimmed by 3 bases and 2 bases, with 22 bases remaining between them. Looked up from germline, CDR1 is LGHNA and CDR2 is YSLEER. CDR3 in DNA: TGCGCCAGCAGCCACCCAGGACAGGGAGGGGTGCTAAACACCGGGGAGCTGTTTTTT. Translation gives CASSHPGQGGVLNTGELFF.

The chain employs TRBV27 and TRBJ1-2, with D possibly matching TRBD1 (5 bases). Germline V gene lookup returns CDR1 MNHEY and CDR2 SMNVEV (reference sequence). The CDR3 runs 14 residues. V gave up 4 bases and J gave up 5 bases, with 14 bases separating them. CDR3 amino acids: CASSSLTATYGYTF. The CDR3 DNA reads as TGTGCCAGCAGTTCCTTGACAGCTACATATGGCTACACCTTC.

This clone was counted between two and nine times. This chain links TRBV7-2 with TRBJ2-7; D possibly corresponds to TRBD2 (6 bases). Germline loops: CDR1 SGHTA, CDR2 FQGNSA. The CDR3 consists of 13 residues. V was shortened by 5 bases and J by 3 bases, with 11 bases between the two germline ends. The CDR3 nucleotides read TGTGCCAGCAGCGCAGTGCGGGGCTACGAGCAGTACTTC. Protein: CASSAVRGYEQYF.

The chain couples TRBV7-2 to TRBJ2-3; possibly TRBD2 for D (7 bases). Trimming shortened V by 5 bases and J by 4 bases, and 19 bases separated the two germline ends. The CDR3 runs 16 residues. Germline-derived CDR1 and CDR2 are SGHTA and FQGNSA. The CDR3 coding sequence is TGTGCCAGCAGCCTAGGGGGGGGCCTCTTTGCAGATACGCAGTATTTT. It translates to CASSLGGGLFADTQYF.

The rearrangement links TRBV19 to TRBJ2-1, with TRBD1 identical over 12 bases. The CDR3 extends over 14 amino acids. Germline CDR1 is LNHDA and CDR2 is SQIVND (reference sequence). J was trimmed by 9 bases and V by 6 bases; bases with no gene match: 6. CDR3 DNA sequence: TGTGCCAGTAGACCGGGACAGGGGGCATTTGAGCAGTTCTTC. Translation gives CASRPGQGAFEQFF.

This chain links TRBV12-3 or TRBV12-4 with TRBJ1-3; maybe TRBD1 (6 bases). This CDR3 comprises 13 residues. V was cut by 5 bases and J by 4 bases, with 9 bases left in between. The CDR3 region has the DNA TGTGCCAGCAGTGCCCAGGGGGGAAACACCATATATTTT. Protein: CASSAQGGNTIYF.

The CDR3 DNA reads TGTGCCAGCAGCCAAGTGCTTTTCAGCGGCCGCAACAAGTACTTC. As protein: CASSQVLFSGRNKYF. V gene TRBV3-1 (or the pseudogene TRBV3-2) combines with J gene TRBJ2-5, with a weak D call TRBD2 (5 bases). With 1 base removed from V and 12 bases from J, the gap between germline ends came to 21 bases. The CDR3 runs 15 residues. CDR1 is LGHDT and CDR2 is YNNKEL in the germline V gene (reference sequence).

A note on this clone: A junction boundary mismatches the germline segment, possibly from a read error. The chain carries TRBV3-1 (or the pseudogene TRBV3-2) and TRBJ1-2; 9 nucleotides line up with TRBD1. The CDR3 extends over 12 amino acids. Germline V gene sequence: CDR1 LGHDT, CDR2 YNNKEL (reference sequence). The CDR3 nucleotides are TGTGCCAGCAGCACGGGACAGGGCCCTCTCAACTTC. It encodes CASSTGQGPLNF.

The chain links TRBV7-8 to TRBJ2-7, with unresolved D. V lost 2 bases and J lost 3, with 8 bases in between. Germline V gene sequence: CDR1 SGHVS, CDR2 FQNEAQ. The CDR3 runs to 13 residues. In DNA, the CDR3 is TGTGCCAGCAGCTTAAGCCCCGGCTACGAGCAGTACTTC. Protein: CASSLSPGYEQYF.

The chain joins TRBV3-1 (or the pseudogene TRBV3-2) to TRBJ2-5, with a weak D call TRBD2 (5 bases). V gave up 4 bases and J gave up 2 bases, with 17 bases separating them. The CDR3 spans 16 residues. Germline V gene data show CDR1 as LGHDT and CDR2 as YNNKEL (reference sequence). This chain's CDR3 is CASSLKLGPTQETQYF. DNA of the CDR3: TGTGCCAGCAGCCTAAAACTAGGTCCCACACAAGAGACCCAGTACTTC.

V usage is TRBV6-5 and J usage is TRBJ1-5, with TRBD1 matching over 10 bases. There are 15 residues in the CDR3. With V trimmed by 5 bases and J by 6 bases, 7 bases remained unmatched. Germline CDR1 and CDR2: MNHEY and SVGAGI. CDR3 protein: CASSTGQGGFQPQHF. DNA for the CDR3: TGTGCCAGCAGTACAGGACAGGGGGGGTTTCAGCCCCAGCATTTT.

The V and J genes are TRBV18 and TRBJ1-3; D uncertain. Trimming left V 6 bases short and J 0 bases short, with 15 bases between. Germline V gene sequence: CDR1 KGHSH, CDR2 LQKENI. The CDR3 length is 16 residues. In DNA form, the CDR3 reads TGTGCCAGCTCCGATTATCCCGCCAGCTCTGGAAACACCATATATTTT. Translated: CASSDYPASSGNTIYF.

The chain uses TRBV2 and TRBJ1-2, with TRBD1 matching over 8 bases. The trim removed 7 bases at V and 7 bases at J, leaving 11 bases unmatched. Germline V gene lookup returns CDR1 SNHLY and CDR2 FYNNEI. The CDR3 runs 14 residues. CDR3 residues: CASTRTGNLLGYTF. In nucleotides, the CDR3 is TGTGCCAGCACCCGGACAGGGAATCTTCTTGGCTACACCTTC.

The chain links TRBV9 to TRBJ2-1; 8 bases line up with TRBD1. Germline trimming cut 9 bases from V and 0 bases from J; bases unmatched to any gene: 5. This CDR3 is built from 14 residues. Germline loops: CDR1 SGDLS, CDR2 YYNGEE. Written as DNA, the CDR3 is TGTGCCACCCAGGGGGCGGCCTCCTACAATGAGCAGTTCTTC. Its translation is CATQGAASYNEQFF.

The CDR3 DNA sequence: TGTGCCAGCAGCTTGACTAGCGGGGGGGCGAATGAGCAGTTCTTC. This codes for CASSLTSGGANEQFF. V is TRBV7-7 and J is TRBJ2-1; 14 bases align to TRBD2. V shed 3 bases and J 7 bases; nucleotides not matched to a gene: 2. The length of the CDR3 is 15 residues. Per germline, CDR1 SSHAT and CDR2 FNYEAQ (reference sequence).

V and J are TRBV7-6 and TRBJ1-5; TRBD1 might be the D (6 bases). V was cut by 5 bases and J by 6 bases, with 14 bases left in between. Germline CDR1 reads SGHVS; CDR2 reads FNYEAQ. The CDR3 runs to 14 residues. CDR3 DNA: TGTGCCAGCAGCCCCGGAGCAGGGGCTCAGCCCCAGCATTTT. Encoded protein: CASSPGAGAQPQHF.